The rows below give T cell receptor beta chains drawn from one sample of a study of beta chain features in type 1 diabetes. Produced via immunoSEQ multiplex PCR; TCRdb's table is partial and in-frame only. Among hundreds of thousands of clones listed, 15% to 19% were seen once. Material for sequencing was naive CD4+ T cells from blood. The receptors come from a man younger than 35 in good health. CDR3s include the opening cysteine and the closing phenylalanine or tryptophan. The order of the fields is clone size, D gene, V gene, J gene, CDR3 length, CDR3 protein, CDR3 DNA. D genes are given only for firm matches. Clone size is not always given. Where it is, it says once, few, many or a class for expanded clones.

.	TRBD2	TRBV29-1	TRBJ2-1	15	CSVGSSLAGVGEQFF	TGCAGCGTTGGGTCGTCACTAGCGGGAGTGGGTGAGCAGTTCTTC
few	TRBD1	TRBV4-1	TRBJ1-5	16	CASSPTDRGGNQPQHF	TGCGCCAGCAGCCCGACGGACAGGGGAGGGAATCAGCCCCAGCATTTT
few	.	TRBV28	TRBJ2-3	13	CASSPSSVGTQYF	TGTGCCAGCAGTCCCTCCTCGGTCGGTACGCAGTATTTT
.	TRBD2	TRBV7-9	TRBJ2-2	19	CASSKIPGLAGGGTGELFF	TGTGCCAGCAGCAAAATACCGGGACTAGCGGGAGGAGGCACCGGGGAGCTGTTTTTT
few	TRBD1	TRBV5-1	TRBJ2-1	15	CASSLTGDRNNEQFF	TGCGCCAGCAGCTTGACTGGGGACAGGAACAATGAGCAGTTCTTC
.	TRBD2	TRBV9	TRBJ2-3	19	CANQRTPSGGFSSTDTQYF	TGTGCCAACCAACGAACCCCTAGCGGGGGCTTTTCTAGCACAGATACGCAGTATTTT
few	TRBD2	TRBV27	TRBJ2-4	16	CASSFSGGLAKNIQYF	TGTGCCAGCAGTTTCTCGGGGGGTTTGGCCAAAAACATTCAGTACTTC
few	.	TRBV7-2	TRBJ2-7	13	CASSFTRSYEQYF	TGTGCCAGCAGCTTCACTAGGTCCTACGAGCAGTACTTC
.	.	TRBV5-1	TRBJ2-7	15	CASSLSRDRTYEQYF	TGCGCCAGCAGCTTGAGTCGGGACCGAACCTACGAGCAGTACTTC
.	TRBD1	TRBV28	TRBJ2-7	14	CASSRTGAFYEQYF	TGTGCCAGCAGCCGGACAGGGGCCTTCTACGAGCAGTACTTC
.	TRBD1	TRBV2	TRBJ1-1	14	CASSADRAERTAFF	TGTGCCAGCAGCGCGGACAGGGCCGAGCGGACCGCTTTCTTT
few	TRBD2	TRBV19	TRBJ2-1	15	CASSMRGRAENEQFF	TGTGCCAGTAGTATGCGCGGGAGGGCCGAAAATGAGCAGTTCTTC
few	.	TRBV7-2	TRBJ1-3	14	CASSSPDRPNTIYF	TGTGCCAGCAGCTCTCCCGACAGACCAAACACCATATATTTT
few	.	TRBV15	TRBJ1-2	14	CATSRLWEDYGYTF	TGTGCCACCAGCAGGTTGTGGGAGGACTATGGCTACACCTTC
.	.	TRBV11-2	TRBJ1-2	15	CASSLPRDTLGGYTF	TGTGCCAGCAGCTTACCACGGGACACCCTCGGTGGCTACACCTTC
few	.	TRBV6-5	TRBJ2-5	13	CASSYSTSRVQYF	TGTGCCAGCAGTTACTCGACTAGTAGGGTCCAGTACTTC
.	TRBD1	TRBV2	TRBJ1-3	15	CASNTPGTGINTIYF	TGTGCCAGCAATACGCCGGGGACAGGGATCAACACCATATATTTT
once	.	TRBV5-1	TRBJ1-1	14	CASSPGRDRPEAFF	TGCGCCAGCAGCCCCGGCAGAGATCGACCTGAAGCTTTCTTT
.	.	TRBV27	TRBJ1-2	14	CASSGTTLNYGYTF	TGTGCCAGCAGCGGGACAACCCTCAACTATGGCTACACCTTC
few	.	TRBV29-1	TRBJ1-1	11	CSGVGNTEAFF	TGCAGCGGAGTGGGAAACACTGAAGCTTTCTTT
.	TRBD1	TRBV28	TRBJ2-1	15	CASSGAGQGLDEQFF	TGTGCCAGCAGTGGGGCGGGACAGGGCTTGGATGAGCAGTTCTTC
.	TRBD1	TRBV28	TRBJ2-5	15	CASSPGTGKKETQYF	TGTGCCAGCAGTCCCGGGACAGGGAAGAAAGAGACCCAGTACTTC
.	.	TRBV18	TRBJ1-2	15	CASSPIAAVDYGYTF	TGTGCCAGCTCACCAATTGCGGCGGTTGACTATGGCTACACCTTC
.	.	TRBV19	TRBJ1-2	14	CASSIQHDNYGYTF	TGTGCCAGTAGTATACAGCACGATAACTATGGCTACACCTTC
few	.	TRBV15	TRBJ2-5	15	CATSRDNRAVETQYF	TGTGCCACCAGCAGAGATAACAGGGCGGTCGAGACCCAGTACTTC
.	.	TRBV5-4	TRBJ2-7	16	CASSTQGSSWGVGQYF	TGTGCCAGCAGCACCCAAGGGTCTTCATGGGGTGTCGGGCAGTACTTC
few	.	TRBV5-1	TRBJ2-2	14	CASSLELAPGELFF	TGCGCCAGCAGCTTGGAGCTAGCCCCCGGGGAGCTGTTTTTT
.	.	TRBV19	TRBJ2-1	13	CASSIGPYNEQFF	TGTGCCAGTAGTATAGGGCCGTACAATGAGCAGTTCTTC
few	.	TRBV7-2	TRBJ2-7	12	CASTPSVGEQYF	TGTGCCAGCACCCCGTCGGTTGGCGAGCAGTACTTC